This T cell receptor beta chain was retrieved from a study of cytomegalovirus exposure and HLA in healthy donors. Background on the study: The study placed 70% to 85% of its roughly 400 genotyped donors in the Caucasian-associated ancestry cluster.

Germline assignment: CDR1 MNHEY and CDR2 SVGAGI. CDR3 size: 15 residues. The trim removed 0 bases at V and 5 bases at J, leaving 4 bases unmatched. A multiplex PCR was run with 60 Vbeta primers and 13 Jbeta primers. Method: immunoSEQ multiplex PCR; TCRdb's copy keeps in-frame clones and lacks some. Here the sample table reports about 140,000 clones. Specimen: PBMCs. The rearrangement links TRBV6-5 to TRBJ2-3; 8 bases line up with TRBD2. The TCR was taken from a man aged 35 to 55 in good health and CMV-seronegative. The CDR3: CASSYSAGGKDTQYF. CDR3 DNA: TGTGCCAGCAGTTACTCGGCGGGGGGAAAAGATACGCAGTATTTT.